The text below deals with one T cell receptor (beta chain). Its specificity is not known. The data were obtained in a study of cytomegalovirus exposure and HLA in healthy donors. Across the whole study: The 120 validation repertoires used the same platform as the approximately 700 first-cohort repertoires (as reported by a later analysis). Points from the study as a whole: Diagnosis of cytomegalovirus status made by the classifier reportedly showed high specificity and sensitivity.

Libraries were prepared by immunoSEQ multiplex PCR; TCRdb keeps only in-frame clonotypes and omits some of them. The sample includes roughly 200,000 clones, about 89% of them seen just once. Germline V gene lookup returns CDR1 KGHSH and CDR2 LQKENI. This CDR3 contains 16 residues. The V end was cut by 1 base, the J end by 9 bases, with 19 bases between. The chain combines TRBV18 with TRBJ2-1, with D perhaps TRBD2 (6 bases). The TCR originated in a man aged 25-40 years in good health and CMV-seropositive. The specimen was PBMCs. The CDR3 coding sequence is TGTGCCAGCTCACCACTATTCCTCGACGGGGGAAGTGAGCAGTTCTTC. Encoded protein: CASSPLFLDGGSEQFF.